This TCR beta chain was profiled in a study of OX40 agonist ivuxolimab in advanced cancers. Study results and caveats: Low normalized T-cell clonal expansion was additionally recorded for some nonresponders.

V gave up 1 base and J gave up 6 bases, with 12 bases separating them. CDR3 size: 15 residues. Germline values: CDR1 SEHNR, CDR2 FQNEAQ (reference sequence). As regards this clone: The antigen is not known.

Sequencing used immunoSEQ multiplex PCR; TCRdb keeps in-frame clones, though not all of them. The repertoire has 70,000 to 85,000 clones, around 87% of them found once; the top ten carry 0.99%. The V and J genes are TRBV7-9 and TRBJ2-2; D is possibly TRBD1 (5 bases). The material was CD4+ or CD8+ T cells sorted from blood, obtained in a trial of the OX40 agonist ivuxolimab. This TCR came from an adult with an advanced solid tumor such as melanoma, head and neck, liver or kidney cancer. The chain's CDR3 is CASSLGAGLAGELFF. DNA for the CDR3: TGTGCCAGCAGCTTAGGGGCAGGGTTGGCCGGGGAGCTGTTTTTT.